The next 22 T cell receptor beta chains were all read from a single sample in a study of T cells in women clearing cervical HPV infection. Generated by immunoSEQ multiplex PCR, the TCRdb table keeps only in-frame clones and is missing some. The listing records more than 25,000 clones. The sequencing sample was made of blood buffy coat. The receptors shown here come from a woman aged 18 to 69 with a cervical HPV16 infection that either progressed to CIN3+ or cleared (not recorded which).

Remarks on this clone: The read terminates 3 residues ahead of where the CDR3 ends, so the germline J gene completes it. The chain combines TRBV19 with TRBJ1-2; D is uncertain. V shed 5 bases and J shed 0 bases, with 13 bases lying between them. This CDR3 has 15 residues. Germline V lookup: CDR1 LNHDA, CDR2 SQIVND (reference sequence). The covered CDR3 bases are TGTGCCAGTAGTCCGATAGAACAGCCTAACTATGGC. Translation: CASSPIEQPNYG. In full, the CDR3 is CASSPIEQPNYGYTF.

Note on this clone: The CDR3 end lies 3 residues beyond the end of the read and is filled in from the germline J gene. The chain links TRBV19 to TRBJ2-5; tentatively, D is TRBD1 or TRBD2 (8 bases each). Trimming cost V 5 bases and J 4 bases, with 20 bases left between them. The CDR3 runs to 16 residues. The V gene's germline CDR1 is LNHDA and CDR2 SQIVND (reference sequence). Incomplete CDR3 DNA: TGTGCCAGTAGTTCCCAGGGGGCGGGAGGCGCAGAGACC. It yields the protein CASSSQGAGGAET. The whole CDR3 protein is CASSSQGAGGAETQYF. The full variable domain, with the rest looked up from reference TRBV19 and TRBJ2-5, is DGGITQSPKYLFRKEGQNVTLSCEQNLNHDAMYWYRQDPGQGLRLIYYSQIVNDFQKGDIAEGYSVSREKKESFPLTVTSAQKNPTAFYLCASSSQGAGGAETQYFGPGTRLLVL.

Comments on this clone: The read ends 3 residues before the CDR3 terminus; that terminus is restored from the germline J gene. V usage is TRBV6-1 and J usage is TRBJ2-2, with 8 bases matching TRBD2. The CDR3 consists of 15 residues. Germline V gene lookup returns CDR1 MNHNS and CDR2 SASEGT. With V trimmed by 4 bases and J by 2 bases, 3 bases remained unmatched. CDR3 sequence reads: CASSGLAGNTGELFF. The covered CDR3 bases are TGTGCCAGCAGTGGGCTAGCGGGTAACACCGGGGAG.

A remark on this clone: The read stops 3 residues short of the end of the CDR3; the missing end is completed from the germline J gene. The rearrangement joins TRBV29-1 to TRBJ2-3; D may be TRBD2 (7 bases). CDR1 is SQVTM and CDR2 is ANQGSEA in the germline V gene. This CDR3 comprises 13 residues. The sequenced part of the CDR3 DNA is TGCAGCGTCCGGGGGCTACGGGGGGAGACG. As protein: CSVRGLRGET. In full, the CDR3 is CSVRGLRGETQYF.

A remark on this clone: The read terminates 3 residues ahead of where the CDR3 ends, so the germline J gene completes it. The rearrangement links TRBV20-1 to TRBJ2-3; the D gene is possibly TRBD2 (6 bases). The germline V gene encodes CDR1 DFQATT and CDR2 SNEGSKA (reference sequence). CDR3 size: 13 residues. Trimming pared 3 bases from V and 2 bases from J, leaving 9 bases between. CDR3 bases read: TGCAGTGCTAGTGGAGGGTACACAGATACG. It codes for CSASGGYTDT. The whole CDR3 is CSASGGYTDTQYF.

Details on this clone: The read terminates 3 residues before the CDR3 end, so the remaining end is supplied by the germline J gene. The V call is TRBV2, the J call TRBJ2-4, with TRBD1 matching 9 bases. The CDR3 spans 15 residues. After removal of 6 bases from V and 6 bases from J, the junction contained 9 bases not matched to a gene. Per the germline V gene, CDR1 is SNHLY and CDR2 is FYNNEI. CDR3 DNA (partial): TGTGCCAGCAGCTGGGCGGTACAGGGGGCAAACATT. Amino acid sequence: CASSWAVQGANI. The entire CDR3 sequence reads CASSWAVQGANIQYF.

In regard to this clone: The CDR3 end falls 3 residues outside the read, so it is completed with the germline J gene. The rearrangement uses TRBV12-3 or TRBV12-4 and TRBJ1-4; 7 positions agree with TRBD1. The CDR3 has 14 amino acids. Trimming removed 2 bases from V and 8 bases from J; junction bases left unmatched: 5. The CDR3 protein is CASSLLTGREKLFF. Partial CDR3 DNA: TGTGCCAGCAGTTTATTGACAGGGAGGGAAAAA.

A remark on this clone: The CDR3 end lies 3 residues beyond the end of the read and is filled in from the germline J gene. This chain links TRBV7-8 with TRBJ1-1; the match to TRBD1 covers 9 bases. This CDR3 comprises 15 residues. Trimming removed 5 bases from V and 4 bases from J; junction bases left unmatched: 8. From germline, CDR1 is SGHVS and CDR2 FQNEAQ. CDR3 DNA, as far as it was read: TGTGCCAGCAGCATACGACAGGGGGGCATCACTGAA. It specifies CASSIRQGGITE. The full CDR3 protein is CASSIRQGGITEAFF.

As for this clone: The sequence runs out 3 residues before the end of the CDR3; the remainder is reconstructed from the germline J gene. This chain uses TRBV30 with TRBJ2-3, with D perhaps matching TRBD2 (6 bases). Per the germline V gene, CDR1 is GTSNPN and CDR2 is SVGIG (reference sequence). The CDR3 spans 14 residues. CDR3 DNA (partial): TGTGCCTGGAGTGTACCAGCCCGCGGGGACACG. Amino acids: CAWSVPARGDT. The whole CDR3 reads CAWSVPARGDTQYF.

Note on this clone: The read finishes 3 residues shy of the CDR3 end, and the germline J gene is used to complete it. This rearrangement joins TRBV20-1 to TRBJ1-1, with unresolved D. The length of the CDR3 is 12 residues. Germline CDR1 DFQATT, CDR2 SNEGSKA (reference sequence). Trimming pared 6 bases from V and 2 bases from J, leaving 10 bases between. Here the CDR3 reads CSAVRSNTEAFF. The DNA read from the CDR3 is TGCAGTGCGGTTAGAAGCAACACTGAA.

As for this clone: The CDR3 extends 3 residues past the end of the read, so its final part is completed from the germline J gene. This sequence joins TRBV7-8 and TRBJ2-5; D possibly corresponds to TRBD2 (6 bases). Germline V gene data show CDR1 as SGHVS and CDR2 as FQNEAQ. The V gene lost 5 bases and the J gene lost 7 bases, with 17 bases spanning the gap. This CDR3 is built from 14 residues. The CDR3 spells CASSPPGLRWTQYF. CDR3 DNA, as far as it was read: TGTGCCAGCAGCCCACCGGGACTTAGATGGACC. Drawing the rest from reference TRBV7-8 and TRBJ2-5, the complete variable domain is GAGVSQSPRYKVAKRGQDVALRCDPISGHVSLFWYQQALGQGPEFLTYFQNEAQLDKSGLPSDRFFAERPEGSVSTLKIQRTQQEDSAVYLCASSPPGLRWTQYFGPGTRLLVL.

Points on this clone: The read terminates 3 residues before the CDR3 end, so the remaining end is supplied by the germline J gene. The chain is built from TRBV5-1 and TRBJ2-2; 8 nucleotides match TRBD1. The CDR3 totals 14 residues. Losses at the gene ends were 4 bases for V and 4 bases for J; bases not matched to a gene: 3. Germline V CDR1 and CDR2: SGHRS, YFSETQ. CDR3 DNA, as far as it was read: TGCGCCAGCAGCGTCACAGGGGGCACCGGGGAG. It is translated as CASSVTGGTGE. From start to end, the CDR3 is CASSVTGGTGELFF. The whole variable domain, filled in from reference TRBV5-1 and TRBJ2-2, reads KAGVTQTPRYLIKTRGQQVTLSCSPISGHRSVSWYQQTPGQGLQFLFEYFSETQRNKGNFPGRFSGRQFSNSRSEMNVSTLELGDSALYLCASSVTGGTGELFFGEGSRLTVL.

As concerns this clone: The read halts 3 residues ahead of the CDR3 end, with the missing end drawn from the germline J gene. This sequence joins TRBV30 and TRBJ1-6, with D possibly being TRBD1 (6 bases). This CDR3 is 15 amino acids long. V lost 3 bases and J 6 bases, leaving 15 bases between the germline ends. The germline CDR1 and CDR2 sequences are GTSNPN and SVGIG (reference sequence). CDR3: CAWRGRGGGNSPLHF. Incomplete CDR3 DNA: TGTGCCTGGAGGGGGAGAGGGGGTGGTAATTCACCC. The whole variable domain, filled in from reference TRBV30 and TRBJ1-6, reads SQTIHQWPATLVQPVGSPLSLECTVEGTSNPNLYWYRQAAGRGLQLLFYSVGIGQISSEVPQNLSASRPQDRQFILSSKKLLLSDSGFYLCAWRGRGGGNSPLHFGNGTRLTVT.

About this clone: Read data end 3 residues before the CDR3 end; the end is taken from the germline J gene. The chain links TRBV19 to TRBJ1-6, with 9 bases identical to TRBD1. CDR1 is LNHDA and CDR2 is SQIVND in the germline V gene (reference sequence). This CDR3 is 15 amino acids long. J lost 6 bases, V lost 2 bases, and 2 bases had no gene match. This CDR3 reads CASSITGGANSPLHF. The CDR3 bases that were read are TGTGCCAGTAGTATAACAGGGGGCGCTAATTCACCC.

A note on this clone: The missing CDR3 end, 3 residues past where the read stops, is filled in from the germline J gene. J is TRBJ1-4 and V is TRBV20-1; 10 nucleotides match TRBD1. The junction had 5 bases not matched to a gene; V was cut back by 1 base and J by 6 bases. The germline V gene encodes CDR1 DFQATT and CDR2 SNEGSKA (reference sequence). The CDR3 has 15 residues. The sequenced CDR3 bases are TGCAGTGCTAGAGTATTTGGGACAGGGGATGAAAAA. Translated, it gives CSARVFGTGDEK. The CDR3 in its entirety is CSARVFGTGDEKLFF.

With regard to this clone: The read is 3 residues too short to cover the CDR3 end, so that end is filled in from the germline J gene. This sequence joins TRBV20-1 and TRBJ2-7; 10 bases match TRBD2. Germline CDR1 is DFQATT and CDR2 is SNEGSKA (reference sequence). The CDR3 runs to 17 residues. With 0 bases clipped from V and 3 bases from J, the junction kept 11 bases outside the gene matches. CDR3 DNA, as far as it was read: TGCAGTGCTAGAGACCTTCTTTCTAGCGGGAGAGTCTACGAG. As protein: CSARDLLSSGRVYE. The whole CDR3 protein is CSARDLLSSGRVYEQYF.

Concerning this clone: The read falls 3 residues short of the CDR3 end, and the missing part is taken from the germline J gene. The chain is built from TRBV5-1 and TRBJ2-5; no firm D call. CDR3 length: 14 residues. V lost 4 bases to trimming and J lost 2 bases, with 12 bases between them. CDR1 is SGHRS, CDR2 YFSETQ, per germline. CDR3 amino acids: CASSLVEAQETQYF. Partial CDR3 DNA: TGCGCCAGCAGCCTTGTTGAGGCACAAGAGACC.

On this clone itself: The missing CDR3 end, 3 residues past where the read stops, is filled in from the germline J gene. The chain has TRBV2 and TRBJ1-6, with 7 positions matching TRBD1. The CDR3 totals 14 residues. Germline trimming cut 8 bases from V and 9 bases from J; bases unmatched to any gene: 10. Germline V lookup: CDR1 SNHLY, CDR2 FYNNEI. The CDR3 DNA, read in part, is TGTGCCAGCCATCAACGACAGGGATTTTCACCC. It codes for CASHQRQGFSP. The complete CDR3 protein is CASHQRQGFSPLHF.

As for this clone: The CDR3 goes on 3 residues after the read ends, and that part is filled in from the germline J gene. J is TRBJ2-4 and V is TRBV23-1; no firm D call. TRBV23-1 belongs to the ORF category, with a function that is uncertain. The CDR3 is 13 amino acids. The part of the CDR3 DNA that was read is TGCGCCAGCAGTCAATCTTTCTCCTATGGT. Its translation: CASSQSFSYG. The full-length CDR3 reads as CASSQSFSYGQYF.

A note on this clone: The read ends 3 residues before the CDR3 terminus; that terminus is restored from the germline J gene. V gene TRBV19 combines with J gene TRBJ2-3, with D maybe TRBD2 (7 bases). CDR3 length: 16 residues. Germline V lookup: CDR1 LNHDA, CDR2 SQIVND (reference sequence). The CDR3 spells CASNPPGGAFFQPQYF. The sequenced CDR3 bases are TGTGCCAGTAACCCACCGGGGGGCGCTTTCTTCCAGCCG.

As to this clone: The read ends 3 residues early relative to the CDR3; the germline J gene fills the gap. This chain connects TRBV7-2 to TRBJ1-2; perhaps TRBD1 as D (5 bases). Looked up from germline, CDR1 is SGHTA and CDR2 is FQGNSA. Between the trimmed V and J ends, which lost 5 bases and 3 bases, there was a span of 13 bases. This CDR3 comprises 14 residues. The DNA read from the CDR3 is TGTGCCAGCAGCCCTCGACAGAGACACTATGGC. It is translated as CASSPRQRHYG. The CDR3 in full is CASSPRQRHYGYTF.

On this clone: The CDR3 end lies 3 residues beyond the end of the read and is filled in from the germline J gene. The rearrangement links TRBV20-1 to TRBJ2-1; D gene unclear. This CDR3 has 14 residues. V was pared by 5 bases and J by 6 bases, with 17 bases between. Germline loops: CDR1 DFQATT, CDR2 SNEGSKA (reference sequence). CDR3 bases read: TGCAGTGCTCGAAGCGCGGTGGCCGTCAATGAG. It specifies CSARSAVAVNE. The whole CDR3 protein is CSARSAVAVNEQFF.